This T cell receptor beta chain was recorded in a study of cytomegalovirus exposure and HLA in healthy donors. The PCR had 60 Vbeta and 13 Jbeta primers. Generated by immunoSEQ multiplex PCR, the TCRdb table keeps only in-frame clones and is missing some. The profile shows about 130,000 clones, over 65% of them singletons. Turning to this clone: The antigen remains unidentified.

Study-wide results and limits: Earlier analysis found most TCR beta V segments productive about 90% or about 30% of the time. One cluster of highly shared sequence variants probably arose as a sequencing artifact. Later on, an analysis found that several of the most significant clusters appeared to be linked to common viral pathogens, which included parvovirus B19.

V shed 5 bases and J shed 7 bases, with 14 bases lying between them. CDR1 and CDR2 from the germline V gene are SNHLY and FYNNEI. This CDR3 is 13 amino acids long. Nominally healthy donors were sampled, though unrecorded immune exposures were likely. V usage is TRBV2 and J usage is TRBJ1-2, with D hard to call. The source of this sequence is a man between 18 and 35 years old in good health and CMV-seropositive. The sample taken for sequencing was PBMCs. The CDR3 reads CASSPRSEGGYTF. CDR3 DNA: TGTGCCAGCAGTCCCCGCTCCGAGGGTGGCTACACCTTC.